Listed below are T cell receptor beta chains from one sample, sequenced in a study of T cells in Graves' hyperthyroidism and ophthalmopathy. One entry per CDR3 protein results from TCRdb running MiXCR on the multiplex PCR reads. The data show 400,000 to 500,000 distinct CDR3 sequences, 14% seen once. The sequencing sample was made of blood. The receptors originated from a woman aged 18-35 years with Graves' hyperthyroidism. Each CDR3 is given with its conserved first and last residue. A D gene is named only where the DNA matches it firmly. Some rows have no size entry. The others give once, few or many, or a class for an expanded clone.

cdr3_nt: TGTGCCAGCAGCCAAAGCCTGGGACACGGACTACCTAATGGCTACACCTTC; cdr3_aa: CASSQSLGHGLPNGYTF; clone_size: few; j_call: TRBJ1-2; v_call: TRBV9; d_call: -
cdr3_nt: TGTGCCAGCAGCGTAGGGGCCCTTGCGGGTGAAAAACTGTTTTTT; cdr3_aa: CASSVGALAGEKLFF; clone_size: -; j_call: TRBJ1-4; v_call: TRBV9; d_call: -
cdr3_nt: TGCAGTGCTAGAGAAGGGGCGCGAGGTACTGAAGCTTTCTTT; cdr3_aa: CSAREGARGTEAFF; clone_size: -; j_call: TRBJ1-1; v_call: TRBV20-1; d_call: -
cdr3_nt: TGTGCCAGCAGCTTAAATTCAGAGACCCAGTACTTC; cdr3_aa: CASSLNSETQYF; clone_size: -; j_call: TRBJ2-5; v_call: TRBV7-6; d_call: -
cdr3_nt: TGCAGTGCTAACGCAGCGGGAGGGCACACAGATACGCAGTATTTT; cdr3_aa: CSANAAGGHTDTQYF; clone_size: -; j_call: TRBJ2-3; v_call: TRBV20-1; d_call: TRBD2
cdr3_nt: TGTGCCAGCAGGAGCAGGGCTGGTCAGCCCCAGCATTTT; cdr3_aa: CASRSRAGQPQHF; clone_size: many; j_call: TRBJ1-5; v_call: TRBV2; d_call: -
cdr3_nt: TGCACCAGCAGCCAAGATCGTTGGGGCTCAGGTGAAAAACTGTTTTTT; cdr3_aa: CTSSQDRWGSGEKLFF; clone_size: once; j_call: TRBJ1-4; v_call: TRBV4-1; d_call: -
cdr3_nt: TGTGCCAGTAGTAGGGGGGAGGGCCTGGCTGGGGCCAACGTCCTGACTTTC; cdr3_aa: CASSRGEGLAGANVLTF; clone_size: many; j_call: TRBJ2-6; v_call: TRBV19; d_call: TRBD2
cdr3_nt: TGTGCCAGCGGGAGAGGGGGACAGGGGGAATGGAACACTGAAGCTTTCTTT; cdr3_aa: CASGRGGQGEWNTEAFF; clone_size: few; j_call: TRBJ1-1; v_call: TRBV9; d_call: TRBD1
cdr3_nt: TGTGCCAGCAGCCAGGGGACTAGCGGGAGATTGAACACCGGGGAGCTGTTTTTT; cdr3_aa: CASSQGTSGRLNTGELFF; clone_size: few; j_call: TRBJ2-2; v_call: TRBV4-2; d_call: TRBD2
cdr3_nt: TGTGCCAGCAGTCCCAGGTTCTCCAGGGATGGCTACACCTTC; cdr3_aa: CASSPRFSRDGYTF; clone_size: few; j_call: TRBJ1-2; v_call: TRBV6-1; d_call: -